These T cell receptor beta chains were read from a single sample in a study of blood T cell repertoires in COVID-19. Data came from immunoSEQ multiplex PCR; TCRdb stores just in-frame clones and leaves some out. Of roughly 130,000 clones in the sample, roughly 75% are singletons; the top ten hold roughly 17%. The sample was peripheral blood. These TCRs come from a man aged 60 to 75 with active or convalescent COVID-19. CDR3s include the opening cysteine and the closing phenylalanine or tryptophan. D genes are given only for firm matches. The size entry is marked missing in some rows and otherwise reads once, few, many or a size class.

CDR3: CASSPPGGMNNEQFF
DNA: TGTGCCAGCTCACCGCCGGGGGGAATGAACAATGAGCAGTTCTTC
J: TRBJ2-1
D: TRBD2
V: TRBV18
size: NA

CDR3: CASSLEDTQYF
DNA: TGTGCCAGCAGCTTAGAGGATACGCAGTATTTT
J: TRBJ2-3
D: NA
V: TRBV5-6
size: once

CDR3: CASSLATVSGGNTIYF
DNA: TGTGCCAGCAGCTTAGCGACGGTGTCAGGTGGAAACACCATATATTTT
J: TRBJ1-3
D: NA
V: TRBV7-2
size: NA

CDR3: CASSQESLSSGRVYEQYF
DNA: TGCGCCAGCAGCCAAGAAAGCCTAAGTAGCGGGAGGGTATACGAGCAGTACTTC
J: TRBJ2-7
D: TRBD2
V: TRBV4-1
size: NA

CDR3: CASSSIPGQRDEQFF
DNA: TGTGCCAGCAGCTCGATACCGGGACAGCGAGACGAACAGTTCTTC
J: TRBJ2-1
D: TRBD1
V: TRBV5-5
size: NA

CDR3: CASSVDLRAGTGELFF
DNA: TGTGCCAGCAGCGTAGATTTGCGGGCGGGTACCGGGGAGCTGTTTTTT
J: TRBJ2-2
D: NA
V: TRBV9
size: NA

CDR3: CASSLIAGATYEQYF
DNA: TGCGCCAGCAGCTTAATAGCGGGAGCCACTTACGAGCAGTACTTC
J: TRBJ2-7
D: TRBD2
V: TRBV5-1
size: once

CDR3: CASSTQGPGELFF
DNA: TGTGCCAGTAGTACACAGGGGCCCGGGGAGCTGTTTTTT
J: TRBJ2-2
D: TRBD1
V: TRBV19
size: NA

CDR3: CASSQAGVATQYF
DNA: TGCGCCAGCAGCCAAGCAGGGGTGGCGACCCAGTACTTC
J: TRBJ2-5
D: NA
V: TRBV4-3
size: few

CDR3: CASSQSEGLRNQPQHF
DNA: TGTGCCAGCAGCCAATCCGAGGGACTCCGAAATCAGCCCCAGCATTTT
J: TRBJ1-5
D: NA
V: TRBV5-6
size: NA

CDR3: CASSLGGSGNTIYF
DNA: TGTGCCAGCAGCTTAGGAGGATCTGGAAACACCATATATTTT
J: TRBJ1-3
D: NA
V: TRBV7-3
size: few

CDR3: CASSVLPGTSGLSNEQFF
DNA: TGTGCCAGCAGTGTACTTCCCGGGACTAGCGGGTTGTCGAATGAGCAGTTCTTC
J: TRBJ2-1
D: TRBD2
V: TRBV27
size: NA

CDR3: CASSSPSTNEKLFF
DNA: TGTGCCAGCAGCTCCCCCTCAACTAATGAAAAACTGTTTTTT
J: TRBJ1-4
D: NA
V: TRBV27
size: NA

CDR3: CASSLQNGLNEQYF
DNA: TGTGCCAGCAGCTTACAAAACGGGTTGAACGAGCAGTACTTC
J: TRBJ2-7
D: NA
V: TRBV7-9
size: NA

CDR3: CASSSLSGRAYNEQFF
DNA: TGTGCCAGTAGTTCCCTTAGTGGGAGGGCCTACAATGAGCAGTTCTTC
J: TRBJ2-1
D: TRBD2
V: TRBV28
size: few

CDR3: CSVAENGYTF
DNA: TGCAGCGTTGCGGAGAATGGCTACACCTTC
J: TRBJ1-2
D: NA
V: TRBV29-1
size: NA

CDR3: CASKDSGVKDQPQHF
DNA: TGTGCCAGCAAGGACAGTGGGGTGAAGGATCAGCCCCAGCATTTT
J: TRBJ1-5
D: NA
V: TRBV2
size: NA

CDR3: CASGGGLAGANVLTF
DNA: TGTGCCAGCGGGGGAGGGTTGGCTGGGGCCAACGTCCTGACTTTC
J: TRBJ2-6
D: TRBD2
V: TRBV27
size: few

CDR3: CASSLGRGLDTQYF
DNA: TGTGCCAGCAGCTTAGGACGAGGCCTGGATACGCAGTATTTT
J: TRBJ2-3
D: NA
V: TRBV7-2
size: NA

CDR3: CASSPYRDGGQFF
DNA: TGTGCCAGTAGCCCCTACAGGGATGGTGGGCAGTTCTTC
J: TRBJ2-1
D: NA
V: TRBV19
size: NA

CDR3: CASSLAGLRGGELFF
DNA: TGTGCCAGCAGCCTAGCGGGACTGAGGGGCGGGGAGCTGTTTTTT
J: TRBJ2-2
D: TRBD2
V: TRBV3-1/TRBV3-2
size: NA

CDR3: CASSAPLAVYNEQFF
DNA: TGTGCCAGCAGCGCCCCGCTAGCAGTATACAATGAGCAGTTCTTC
J: TRBJ2-1
D: NA
V: TRBV28
size: NA

CDR3: CASSSRRGADETQYF
DNA: TGTGCCAGCAGCTCCCGGCGGGGGGCGGACGAGACCCAGTACTTC
J: TRBJ2-5
D: TRBD2
V: TRBV11-3
size: NA

CDR3: CASSLTPGQGLGSGNTIYF
DNA: TGTGCCAGCAGCTTAACACCGGGACAGGGACTGGGCTCTGGAAACACCATATATTTT
J: TRBJ1-3
D: TRBD1
V: TRBV7-2
size: NA

CDR3: CSTGQGYEQYF
DNA: TGCAGTACGGGACAGGGCTACGAGCAGTACTTC
J: TRBJ2-7
D: TRBD1
V: TRBV20-1
size: NA

CDR3: CASSDPRQGVNTEAFF
DNA: TGTGCCAGCAGTGACCCGCGACAAGGGGTTAACACTGAAGCTTTCTTT
J: TRBJ1-1
D: NA
V: TRBV25-1
size: NA

CDR3: CASSLQGDTQYF
DNA: TGTGCCAGCAGCTTACAGGGTGATACGCAGTATTTT
J: TRBJ2-3
D: NA
V: TRBV7-3
size: NA

CDR3: CASDLAGSYNEQFF
DNA: TGTGCCAGCGACCTAGCGGGTTCCTACAATGAGCAGTTCTTC
J: TRBJ2-1
D: TRBD2
V: TRBV2
size: NA

CDR3: CASSRGAAYNEQFF
DNA: TGTGCCAGCAGTCGGGGGGCAGCGTACAATGAGCAGTTCTTC
J: TRBJ2-1
D: NA
V: TRBV7-2
size: NA

CDR3: CSASGGLAYSYNEQFF
DNA: TGCAGTGCTAGTGGGGGACTAGCGTACTCCTACAATGAGCAGTTCTTC
J: TRBJ2-1
D: TRBD2
V: TRBV20-1
size: NA

CDR3: CASSQAGRVGTGELFF
DNA: TGTGCCAGCAGCCAAGCGGGCAGGGTCGGGACCGGGGAGCTGTTTTTT
J: TRBJ2-2
D: NA
V: TRBV3-1/TRBV3-2
size: NA